The 27 T cell receptor beta chains reported below all come from one sample, sequenced in a study of blood T cell repertoires in COVID-19. The method was immunoSEQ multiplex PCR; TCRdb's version includes in-frame clones alone and lacks a portion of them. Among 65,000 to 75,000 clones, about nine tenths were seen once, and the ten largest hold 3.5% to 4.5%. The sample consisted of peripheral blood. The source is a man aged 50 to 60 with active COVID-19.

The rearrangement joins TRBV12-5 to TRBJ2-1, with a weak D call TRBD2 (7 bases). Looked up from germline, CDR1 is LGHNT and CDR2 is FRNRAP. CDR3 size: 15 residues. Trimming cost V 6 bases and J 3 bases, with 15 bases left between them. CDR3 in DNA: TGTGCTAGTGGGCTGCGGGGGCCCTTCTACAATGAGCAGTTCTTC. The encoded protein is CASGLRGPFYNEQFF. Full variable domain (remainder filled in from reference TRBV12-5 and TRBJ2-1): DARVTQTPRHKVTEMGQEVTMRCQPILGHNTVFWYRQTMMQGLELLAYFRNRAPLDDSGMPKDRFSAEMPDATLATLKIQPSEPRDSAVYFCASGLRGPFYNEQFFGPGTRLTVL.

This CDR3 reads CASTTGRQETQYF. For the CDR3, the DNA is TGTGCCAGCACAACAGGGCGCCAAGAGACCCAGTACTTC. The chain couples TRBV5-4 to TRBJ2-5, with D tentatively TRBD1 (6 bases). Per the germline V gene, CDR1 is SGHNT and CDR2 is YYREEE (reference sequence). The CDR3 contains 13 residues. V gave up 6 bases and J gave up 1 base, with 10 bases separating them.

CDR3 region: CASSFLGARGMNTEAFF. The CDR3 nucleotides read TGTGCCAGCAGCTTTCTGGGGGCGCGGGGGATGAACACTGAAGCTTTCTTT. The chain links TRBV7-2 to TRBJ1-1, with D tentatively TRBD1 (6 bases). The V gene's germline CDR1 is SGHTA and CDR2 FQGNSA. The CDR3 runs 17 residues. Trimming took off 3 bases at V and 0 bases at J, with 17 bases between the two ends.

The chain is built from TRBV5-1 and TRBJ1-2; D ambiguous. Trimming pared 1 base from V and 0 bases from J, leaving 13 bases between. Germline assignment: CDR1 SGHRS and CDR2 YFSETQ. This CDR3 contains 16 residues. CDR3 sequence: CASSLMGELANYGYTF. CDR3 DNA: TGCGCCAGCAGCTTGATGGGAGAACTCGCTAACTATGGCTACACCTTC.

The gene calls are TRBV15 and TRBJ2-7; D is unclear. Deletions cut 0 bases from V and 2 bases from J, with 11 bases between. The CDR3 has 15 amino acids. Germline values: CDR1 LNHNV, CDR2 YYDKDF (reference sequence). The CDR3 region has the DNA TGTGCCACCAGCAGAGATCTACGGGTCACCTACGAGCAGTACTTC. Translated, it gives CATSRDLRVTYEQYF.

This clone was detected only once. The chain has TRBV5-1 and TRBJ1-1, with TRBD1 as a possible D gene (5 bases). V gave up 10 bases and J gave up 4 bases, with 14 bases separating them. CDR1 is SGHRS, CDR2 YFSETQ, per germline. The CDR3 spans 12 residues. The DNA of the CDR3 is TGCGCCTCTTCTGCGGGGGGCACTGAAGCTTTCTTT. Amino acids: CASSAGGTEAFF. The variable domain in full, with the rest retrieved from reference TRBV5-1 and TRBJ1-1, is KAGVTQTPRYLIKTRGQQVTLSCSPISGHRSVSWYQQTPGQGLQFLFEYFSETQRNKGNFPGRFSGRQFSNSRSEMNVSTLELGDSALYLCASSAGGTEAFFGQGTRLTVV.

The chain has TRBV29-1 and TRBJ2-1, with D perhaps TRBD2 (6 bases). CDR1 SQVTM and CDR2 ANQGSEA come from the germline V gene. V lost 2 bases, J lost 10 bases, and 15 bases lay in between. The CDR3 has 13 amino acids. The CDR3, as DNA: TGCAGCGTTGAACAGCGGCGGGAAGGGGAGCAGTTCTTC. Translating gives CSVEQRREGEQFF.

V is TRBV6-5 and J is TRBJ2-5, with 9 bases aligning to TRBD2. CDR1 is MNHEY and CDR2 is SVGAGI in the germline V gene. This CDR3 spans 14 amino acids. The junction had 8 bases not matched to a gene; V was cut back by 5 bases and J by 7 bases. The CDR3: CASSSGGGGGTQYF. CDR3 sequence (DNA): TGTGCCAGCAGTAGCGGCGGCGGGGGGGGGACCCAGTACTTC.

This clone came up once. The chain uses TRBV15 and TRBJ2-1; D is undetermined. The V end was cut by 0 bases, the J end by 3 bases, with 9 bases between. Germline V lookup: CDR1 LNHNV, CDR2 YYDKDF (reference sequence). This CDR3 has 15 residues. The CDR3 coding sequence is TGTGCCACCAGCAGAGAGCGGAACAACTACAATGAGCAGTTCTTC. Its translation is CATSRERNNYNEQFF.

This chain uses TRBV6-4 with TRBJ2-7; D gene ambiguous. V lost 8 bases to trimming and J lost 1 base, with 15 bases between them. Germline lookup yields CDR1 MRHNA and CDR2 SNTAGT. This CDR3 has 14 residues. CDR3 coding DNA: TGTGCCAGCGGTGGGTCCTCAGTTTCCTACGAGCAGTACTTC. This encodes CASGGSSVSYEQYF.

This rearrangement joins TRBV12-3 or TRBV12-4 to TRBJ1-2; the D gene is possibly TRBD1 (6 bases). V gave up 3 bases and J gave up 4 bases, with 9 bases separating them. The CDR3 has 13 amino acids. The CDR3 coding sequence is TGTGCCAGCAGTTTTCAGGGGACCTATGGCTACACCTTC. Its translation: CASSFQGTYGYTF.

A single count supports this clone. In DNA form, the CDR3 reads TGTGCCACAGATTTTCAGGGTCCCAGCTACGAGCAGTACTTC. Translated: CATDFQGPSYEQYF. The chain has TRBV24-1 and TRBJ2-7, with D possibly being TRBD1 (5 bases). The ends were cut back, 10 bases at V and 3 bases at J, with 18 bases in the middle. Germline V CDR1 and CDR2: KGHDR, SFDVKD. CDR3 size: 14 residues.

This CDR3 is CASKVQSSPLHF. The CDR3 DNA follows: TGTGCCAGCAAAGTACAGAGCTCGCCCCTCCACTTT. The chain carries TRBV2 and TRBJ1-6, with unresolved D. The length of the CDR3 is 12 residues. V was clipped by 7 bases and J by 13 bases, with 14 bases between them. Germline CDR1 and CDR2: SNHLY and FYNNEI. Together with reference TRBV2 and TRBJ1-6, the CDR3 gives the full variable domain: EPEVTQTPSHQVTQMGQEVILRCVPISNHLYFYWYRQILGQKVEFLVSFYNNEISEKSEIFDDQFSVERPDGSNFTLKIRSTKLEDSAMYFCASKVQSSPLHFGNGTRLTVT.

The CDR3 nucleotides are TGTGCCAGTAGTCCCTGGACAGGGAGAGATCAGCCCCAGCATTTT. Amino acid sequence: CASSPWTGRDQPQHF. The chain recombines TRBV19 with TRBJ1-5, with TRBD1 identical over 8 bases. J gave up 5 bases and V 5 bases, and 8 bases lay outside the gene matches. This CDR3 spans 15 amino acids. Germline loops: CDR1 LNHDA, CDR2 SQIVND (reference sequence).

The CDR3 sequence is CASTVGTSGRVYETQYF. The CDR3 region has the DNA TGTGCCAGCACCGTTGGAACTAGCGGGAGAGTGTATGAGACCCAGTACTTC. The chain carries TRBV5-8 and TRBJ2-5, with 11 bases identical to TRBD2. There are 17 residues in the CDR3. Germline CDR1 and CDR2: SGHTS and YDEGEE. V was clipped by 6 bases and J by 5 bases; unmatched bases: 15.

This sequence joins TRBV19 and TRBJ2-1; 9 bases are a match to TRBD2. The germline V gene encodes CDR1 LNHDA and CDR2 SQIVND (reference sequence). The ends lost 3 bases at V and 2 bases at J; junction bases unmatched: 11. The CDR3 spans 18 residues. The chain's CDR3 is CASSIQASGVGTYNEQFF. CDR3 nucleotides: TGTGCCAGTAGTATTCAGGCTAGCGGGGTGGGCACCTACAATGAGCAGTTCTTC. Supplemented by reference TRBV19 and TRBJ2-1, the full variable domain reads DGGITQSPKYLFRKEGQNVTLSCEQNLNHDAMYWYRQDPGQGLRLIYYSQIVNDFQKGDIAEGYSVSREKKESFPLTVTSAQKNPTAFYLCASSIQASGVGTYNEQFFGPGTRLTVL.

The chain has TRBV7-3 and TRBJ2-3; 9 nucleotides align to TRBD2. Germline CDR1 and CDR2: SGHTA and FQGTGA. CDR3 length: 15 amino acids. V lost 6 bases to trimming and J lost 7 bases; unmatched junction nucleotides: 11. The CDR3 DNA reads as TGTGCCAGCAGTGAGGCGGGGGGGCCCCTGTATACGCAGTATTTT. It encodes CASSEAGGPLYTQYF.

The V and J genes are TRBV5-4 and TRBJ1-1; D unclear. The germline V gene encodes CDR1 SGHNT and CDR2 YYREEE (reference sequence). This CDR3 contains 13 residues. V dropped 0 bases and J dropped 1 base, with 4 bases sitting between them. CDR3 sequence: CASSLDTNTEAFF. CDR3 DNA sequence: TGTGCCAGCAGCTTGGACACGAACACTGAAGCTTTCTTT.

The chain uses TRBV25-1 and TRBJ1-2, with D possibly being TRBD1 (5 bases). In germline, CDR1 is MGHDK, CDR2 SYGVNS. Trimming took off 3 bases at V and 6 bases at J, with 20 bases between the two ends. The CDR3 is 16 residues long. CDR3 region: CASSDPMTEGLNGYTF. Here the CDR3 DNA reads TGTGCCAGCAGTGACCCGATGACAGAAGGGCTTAATGGCTACACCTTC.

This clone showed up just a few times. The chain joins TRBV6-6 to TRBJ2-7; D is uncertain. The V end was cut by 6 bases, the J end by 4 bases, with 10 bases between. CDR1 and CDR2 from the germline V gene are MNHNY and SVGAGI (reference sequence). This CDR3 contains 12 residues. CDR3 loop: CASSSNWYEQYF. The DNA of the CDR3 is TGTGCCAGCAGCTCTAACTGGTACGAGCAGTACTTC.

The chain links TRBV19 to TRBJ1-6; no reliable D call. CDR3 size: 13 residues. Trimming cost V 6 bases and J 9 bases, with 12 bases left between them. Looked up from germline, CDR1 is LNHDA and CDR2 is SQIVND (reference sequence). The CDR3 sequence is CASSQEEGSPLHF. CDR3 coding DNA: TGTGCCAGTAGCCAAGAAGAGGGTTCACCCCTCCACTTT.

This chain connects TRBV5-4 to TRBJ2-5; 14 bases fit TRBD2. V was clipped by 4 bases and J by 4 bases; unmatched bases: 3. The CDR3 has 15 residues. CDR1 is SGHNT and CDR2 is YYREEE in the germline V gene (reference sequence). The CDR3 spells CASSPGTSGGETQYF. As DNA, the CDR3 is TGTGCCAGCAGCCCCGGGACTAGCGGGGGAGAGACCCAGTACTTC.

As DNA, the CDR3 is TGTGCCAGCAGAGAGGGACTAGCGGCCCAAGAGACCCAGTACTTC. Translating it yields CASREGLAAQETQYF. This chain uses TRBV2 with TRBJ2-5; 11 bases line up with TRBD2. J was trimmed by 1 base and V by 6 bases; bases with no gene match: 4. CDR1 and CDR2 (germline): SNHLY, FYNNEI. This CDR3 is 15 amino acids long.

The V call is TRBV5-5, the J call TRBJ2-5; 8 bases are a match to TRBD2. This CDR3 is built from 14 residues. Trimming cost V 4 bases and J 2 bases; bases outside gene matches: 4. Germline CDR1 SGHKS, CDR2 YYEKEE (reference sequence). CDR3 sequence reads: CASSVGTRQETQYF. CDR3 nucleotide sequence: TGTGCCAGCAGCGTCGGGACTAGACAAGAGACCCAGTACTTC.

This chain connects TRBV4-1 to TRBJ2-2; 10 bases fit TRBD2. J was trimmed by 4 bases and V by 4 bases; bases with no gene match: 12. The CDR3 is 18 amino acids. Looked up from germline, CDR1 is MGHRA and CDR2 is YSYEKL. CDR3 DNA: TGCGCCAGCAGCCTATCCGGGGTTAGCGGGGGGCCCACCGGGGAGCTGTTTTTT. Translated: CASSLSGVSGGPTGELFF.

The chain combines TRBV7-3 with TRBJ2-2; 7 positions match TRBD1. This CDR3 is built from 16 residues. Per the germline V gene, CDR1 is SGHTA and CDR2 is FQGTGA. Trimming cost V 2 bases and J 7 bases; bases outside gene matches: 10. The CDR3 region is CASSLDRTGVDGELFF. CDR3 nucleotides: TGTGCCAGCAGCTTAGATAGGACAGGCGTGGACGGGGAGCTGTTTTTT.

This clone was detected a few times. The chain recombines TRBV21-1 with TRBJ1-5. TRBV21-1 is classified as a pseudogene. The length of the CDR3 is 16 residues. CDR3 sequence: CASSEWRDAKNQPQHF. CDR3 nucleotides: TGTGCCAGCAGCGAATGGAGGGACGCCAAAAATCAGCCCCAGCATTTT.